This T cell receptor beta chain emerged from a study of beta chain features in type 1 diabetes. Study outcomes and limitations: Within the patient group, naive, central memory and Treg TCRB repertoires appeared more similar to each other than within healthy donors.

A note on this clone: The target antigen is unknown.

Researchers reported sorting CD4+ naive, central memory, regulatory and stem cell-like memory cells via CD45RO/CCR7/CD25/CD127/CD95/CD27. The authors reverse transcribed all of the isolated RNA, so sequencing captured expressed TCRB transcripts. The read count averaged approximately 4 million across naive, central memory and regulatory T cell samples. Sequenced by immunoSEQ multiplex PCR; TCRdb stores in-frame clones only, minus some. The top ten clones hold roughly 0.036% of a sample with roughly 400,000 clones, approximately 15% of them seen once. V lost 4 bases to trimming and J lost 0 bases, with 11 bases between them. Germline CDR1 reads SGHRS; CDR2 reads YFSETQ. The CDR3 runs 15 residues.

Sequencing used naive CD4+ T cells from blood. The sequence was collected from a man aged 25 to 40 in good health. The J gene is TRBJ2-1, the V gene TRBV5-1, with D possibly matching TRBD2 (6 bases). CDR3 in amino acids: CASSRDGSSYNEQFF. The CDR3 nucleotides are TGCGCCAGCAGCCGGGACGGGAGCTCCTACAATGAGCAGTTCTTC. The complete variable domain, with remaining parts taken from reference TRBV5-1 and TRBJ2-1, reads KAGVTQTPRYLIKTRGQQVTLSCSPISGHRSVSWYQQTPGQGLQFLFEYFSETQRNKGNFPGRFSGRQFSNSRSEMNVSTLELGDSALYLCASSRDGSSYNEQFFGPGTRLTVL.